Listed below are T cell receptor beta chains from one sample, sequenced in a study of T cell responses to AZD1222 COVID-19 vaccine. Assay used: immunoSEQ multiplex PCR; TCRdb lists only in-frame clones, some missing. The sample consists of approximately 73,000 clones, about 82% of them appearing once. Sequences were derived from peripheral blood, sampled on day 0 of AZD1222 vaccination. Receptors originate from an adult in good health. Both conserved end residues are part of each CDR3. The D gene is left open where the match is weak. Size is stated for part of the rows, as once, few or many counts, or as a class when the clone is expanded.

TGTGCCAGCAGCCCGCACAGGTTCGGGCAGTACTTC	CASSPHRFGQYF	-	-	TRBV7-2	TRBJ2-7
TGTGCCAGCAGTTACGGGGACAGGGTAAATTCACCCCTCCACTTT	CASSYGDRVNSPLHF	-	TRBD1	TRBV6-5	TRBJ1-6
TGTGCCAGCTTGAGGGGGACAGGGTTTGGCTACACCTTC	CASLRGTGFGYTF	-	TRBD1	TRBV5-6	TRBJ1-2
TGTGCCTGGAGTAGTTCCGGGCTGGACTCACCCCTCCACTTT	CAWSSSGLDSPLHF	-	-	TRBV30	TRBJ1-6
TGTGCCACCAGCAGAGATACAGGGGTGGGGGAGACCCAGTACTTC	CATSRDTGVGETQYF	-	TRBD1	TRBV15	TRBJ2-5
TGCGCCAGCAGCGTGTCTACTAGCGGGGGGAAGTATTTT	CASSVSTSGGKYF	-	TRBD2	TRBV5-1	TRBJ2-3
TGTGCCAGCAGTTACGCTGGGAATGGCTACACCTTC	CASSYAGNGYTF	once	-	TRBV6-5	TRBJ1-2
TGCGCCAGCAGCCCAAGCGCAAGCTCCTACAATGAGCAGTTCTTC	CASSPSASSYNEQFF	-	-	TRBV5-1	TRBJ2-1
TGTGCCAGCAGTCCTGACAGGGTCCTCGAGTACTTC	CASSPDRVLEYF	-	TRBD1	TRBV2	TRBJ2-7
TGTGCCAGCAGAGGGACAGTCTCTGGAAACACCATATATTTT	CASRGTVSGNTIYF	-	TRBD1	TRBV7-9	TRBJ1-3
TGTGCCAGCAGCTTGCAGTACCGGGGGTCATCGTCAATCAATGAGCAGTTCTTC	CASSLQYRGSSSINEQFF	-	-	TRBV5-5	TRBJ2-1
TGTGCCACCAGCTGGGGACAGAAAGAGACCCAGTACTTC	CATSWGQKETQYF	-	TRBD1	TRBV15	TRBJ2-5
TGTGCCAGTAGTATAGGGGGGATGGCGCGGGGCCCTAGGATATACGAGCAGTACTTC	CASSIGGMARGPRIYEQYF	once	-	TRBV19	TRBJ2-7
TGTGCCAGCAGCTTAGCCCTCCTGGCGGGAGGGATAGGGGAGACCCAGTACTTC	CASSLALLAGGIGETQYF	few	TRBD2	TRBV7-2	TRBJ2-5
TGTGCCAGCAGTCTCTACACCTCACAGGGGGGAAACACCATATATTTT	CASSLYTSQGGNTIYF	few	TRBD1	TRBV28	TRBJ1-3
TGTGCCAGCAGGGCCCTTTGGGGAACTAATGAAAAACTGTTTTTT	CASRALWGTNEKLFF	-	-	TRBV2	TRBJ1-4
TGTGCCAGCAGTCCGGGACAGGGGGCTAACAATGAGCAGTTCTTC	CASSPGQGANNEQFF	-	TRBD1	TRBV6-2/TRBV6-3	TRBJ2-1
TGTGCCAGCAGTACCCCCCAGACAGAGGCGGATGGCTACACCTTC	CASSTPQTEADGYTF	-	-	TRBV2	TRBJ1-2
TGCGCCAGCAGCCACCAAACAGGGAACTCTGGAAACACCATATATTTT	CASSHQTGNSGNTIYF	once	-	TRBV4-3	TRBJ1-3
TGTGCCAGCAGTTTACCTATGGGACTAGCGGGAGAACGGAGCGGGGAGCTGTTTTTT	CASSLPMGLAGERSGELFF	-	TRBD2	TRBV28	TRBJ2-2
TGTGCCACCAGTGATCTCGGGACAGGGGAGGGCTACACCTTC	CATSDLGTGEGYTF	-	TRBD1	TRBV24-1	TRBJ1-2
TGTGCCAGCAGCTTAGACAGACCGAACTATGGCTACACCTTC	CASSLDRPNYGYTF	-	-	TRBV7-2	TRBJ1-2
TGTGCCAGTCGAATGAGGGGTACCACTGAAGCTTTCTTT	CASRMRGTTEAFF	-	-	TRBV27	TRBJ1-1
TGTGCCAGCACCCCCGACAGGGGAATCACTGAAGCTTTCTTT	CASTPDRGITEAFF	-	TRBD1	TRBV25-1	TRBJ1-1
TGTGCCAGCAGCCAAGATCTAACAGACCGTAACTATGGCTACACCTTC	CASSQDLTDRNYGYTF	-	-	TRBV4-2	TRBJ1-2
TGTGCCAGTAGTATTGGCCGCTGGGGGTCCCAAGAGACCCAGTACTTC	CASSIGRWGSQETQYF	-	-	TRBV19	TRBJ2-5
TGTGCCAGCAGTCAAAACGCCGGGACTAGCGGTAACTACATACCGAACACCGGGGAGCTGTTTTTT	CASSQNAGTSGNYIPNTGELFF	few	TRBD2	TRBV6-6	TRBJ2-2
TGTGCCACCACCAGAGCCTCAGGGAAGCTCGGGGAGCTGTTTTTT	CATTRASGKLGELFF	-	-	TRBV24-1	TRBJ2-2
TGTGCCAGCAGCAGACCGACTAGCGGCAACACCGGGGAGCTGTTTTTT	CASSRPTSGNTGELFF	-	TRBD2	TRBV5-4	TRBJ2-2
TGTGCCACCTCCCTCTATAATTCACCCCTCCACTTT	CATSLYNSPLHF	few	-	TRBV27	TRBJ1-6
TGTGCCAGCAGCTTGGCGCTAGCGGGAGGAACCGGGGAGCTGTTTTTT	CASSLALAGGTGELFF	-	TRBD2	TRBV7-8	TRBJ2-2
TGTGCCAGCAGCTCGCAGGGGGCCAGCTATGGCTACACCTTC	CASSSQGASYGYTF	-	TRBD1	TRBV7-9	TRBJ1-2
TGTGCCTGGAGTGTACTATGGGGCCTCCAAGAGACCCAGTACTTC	CAWSVLWGLQETQYF	-	-	TRBV30	TRBJ2-5
TGTGCCAGCAGCTCTCAGGGGGCGCCGAATAATGAAAAACTGTTTTTT	CASSSQGAPNNEKLFF	-	TRBD1	TRBV13	TRBJ1-4
TGTGCCAGCAGCCACAGGGGGCGGATTGAAAAACTGTTTTTT	CASSHRGRIEKLFF	-	TRBD1	TRBV3-1/TRBV3-2	TRBJ1-4
TGTGCCAGCAGCCAAGTACGGACCTATGGCTACACCTTC	CASSQVRTYGYTF	-	-	TRBV14	TRBJ1-2
TGTGCCAGTAGTAGGACTAGCGGGAGTCTTAATGAGCAGTTCTTC	CASSRTSGSLNEQFF	-	TRBD2	TRBV19	TRBJ2-1
TGTGCCAGCACCCAAGCGGGTTACAATGAGCAGTTCTTC	CASTQAGYNEQFF	once	-	TRBV7-9	TRBJ2-1
TGCGCCAGCAGCCACGGACAGCTGAACACTGAAGCTTTCTTT	CASSHGQLNTEAFF	-	-	TRBV4-3	TRBJ1-1
TGCGCCAGCAGTGAATTTCTAGGACTAGCGAAGGACACCGGGGAGCTGTTTTTT	CASSEFLGLAKDTGELFF	-	TRBD2	TRBV10-2	TRBJ2-2
TGCGCCAGCAGCCAAGCGCAAAGTGGTCTCTACGAGCAGTACTTC	CASSQAQSGLYEQYF	-	-	TRBV4-3	TRBJ2-7
TGTGCCCGCGGCGCGCGGGGGGGGCTGGACACCGGGGAGCTGTTTTTT	CARGARGGLDTGELFF	-	TRBD2	TRBV9	TRBJ2-2
TGTGCCAGCAGGGGCAGGGAGAATGAAAAACTGTTTTTT	CASRGRENEKLFF	-	-	TRBV27	TRBJ1-4
TGTGCCAGCAGCCGTGGACAGGGGGCTAATGAAAAACTGTTTTTT	CASSRGQGANEKLFF	-	TRBD1	TRBV5-5	TRBJ1-4
TGTGCCAGCAGCTTAGTATCGGGACAGAGTGAAAAACTGTTTTTT	CASSLVSGQSEKLFF	-	TRBD1	TRBV7-2	TRBJ1-4
TGTGCCAGCAGGCCCCAACCAGGAACGGGTCCAGATACGCAGTATTTT	CASRPQPGTGPDTQYF	few	-	TRBV7-9	TRBJ2-3
TGTGCCAGCTCACCAGCGTTTGAGGGGCAGAGGACAGATACGCAGTATTTT	CASSPAFEGQRTDTQYF	-	-	TRBV18	TRBJ2-3